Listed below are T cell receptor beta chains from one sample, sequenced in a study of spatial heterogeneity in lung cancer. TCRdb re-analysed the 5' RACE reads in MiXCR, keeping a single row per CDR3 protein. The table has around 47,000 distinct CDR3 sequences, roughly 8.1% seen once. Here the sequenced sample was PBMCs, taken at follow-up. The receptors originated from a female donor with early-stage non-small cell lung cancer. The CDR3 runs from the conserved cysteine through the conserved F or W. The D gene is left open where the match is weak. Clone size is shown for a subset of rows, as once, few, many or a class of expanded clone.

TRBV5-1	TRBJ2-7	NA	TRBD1	CASSQDPQGANYEQYF	TGCGCCAGCAGCCAAGATCCACAGGGGGCGAACTACGAGCAGTACTTC
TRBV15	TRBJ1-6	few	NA	CATSSSDWGDSPLHF	TGTGCCACCAGCAGTTCCGACTGGGGGGATTCACCCCTCCACTTT
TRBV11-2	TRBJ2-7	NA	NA	CASSLGVPKYF	TGTGCCAGCAGCTTAGGCGTCCCGAAGTACTTC
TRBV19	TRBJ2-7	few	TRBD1	CASSPQGSPWEQYF	TGTGCCAGTAGCCCACAGGGGTCTCCGTGGGAGCAGTACTTC
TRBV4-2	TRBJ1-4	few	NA	CASSQGGAGEKLFF	TGTGCCAGCAGCCAAGGAGGGGCTGGGGAAAAACTGTTTTTT
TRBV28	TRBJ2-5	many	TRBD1	CASSQRQGGAETQYF	TGTGCCAGCAGTCAGAGACAGGGTGGGGCAGAGACCCAGTACTTC
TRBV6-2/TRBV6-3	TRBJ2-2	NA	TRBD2	CASAEGRLAGVGELFF	TGTGCCAGTGCCGAGGGTCGGCTAGCGGGAGTCGGGGAGCTGTTTTTT
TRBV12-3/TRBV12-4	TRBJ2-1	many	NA	CASSSQPQGEQFF	TGTGCCAGCAGTTCCCAACCCCAGGGTGAGCAGTTCTTC
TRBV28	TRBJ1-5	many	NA	CASSQTGGPQHF	TGTGCCAGCAGTCAGACTGGTGGGCCCCAGCATTTT
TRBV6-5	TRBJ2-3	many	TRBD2	CASSSGLAGSTDTQYF	TGTGCCAGCAGTTCAGGACTAGCGGGAAGCACAGATACGCAGTATTTT
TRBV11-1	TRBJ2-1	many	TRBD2	CASSRTSGNNEQFF	TGTGCCAGCAGCCGGACTAGCGGTAACAATGAGCAGTTCTTC
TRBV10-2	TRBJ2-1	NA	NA	CASSARDPYNEQFF	TGCGCCAGCAGTGCCAGGGACCCCTACAATGAGCAGTTCTTC
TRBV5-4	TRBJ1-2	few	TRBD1	CASSPKTGGNYGYTF	TGTGCCAGCAGCCCTAAGACAGGGGGCAACTATGGCTACACCTTC
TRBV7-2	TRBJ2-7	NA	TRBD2	CASSLRGGVAYEQYF	TGTGCCAGCAGCTTACGCGGGGGGGTCGCCTACGAGCAGTACTTC
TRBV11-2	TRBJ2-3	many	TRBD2	CASTGGGISADTQYF	TGTGCCAGCACCGGGGGGGGGATATCGGCCGATACGCAGTATTTT
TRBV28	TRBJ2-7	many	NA	CASSPDIYEQYF	TGTGCCAGCAGTCCAGACATCTACGAGCAGTACTTC
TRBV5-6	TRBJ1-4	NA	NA	CASSLGQNNEKLFF	TGTGCCAGCAGCTTGGGACAGAATAATGAAAAACTGTTTTTT
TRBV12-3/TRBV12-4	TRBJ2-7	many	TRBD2	CASSFGTSAYGEQYF	TGTGCCAGCAGTTTTGGGACTAGCGCCTACGGCGAGCAGTACTTC
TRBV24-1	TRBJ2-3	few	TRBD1	CATSDTRQGATDTQYF	TGTGCCACCAGTGATACCAGACAGGGGGCAACAGATACGCAGTATTTT
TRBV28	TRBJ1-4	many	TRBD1	CATRTGVGLNEKLFF	TGTGCCACTCGGACAGGGGTGGGACTGAATGAAAAACTGTTTTTT
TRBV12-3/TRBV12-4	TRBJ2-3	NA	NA	CASSLTIPTDTQYF	TGTGCCAGCAGTTTGACCATCCCCACAGATACGCAGTATTTT
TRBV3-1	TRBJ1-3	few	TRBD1	CASSQGQGTGNTIYF	TGTGCCAGCAGCCAAGGACAGGGTACTGGAAACACCATATATTTT
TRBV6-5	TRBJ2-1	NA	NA	CASSYSRREEFF	TGTGCCAGCAGTTACTCGAGGAGGGAGGAGTTCTTC
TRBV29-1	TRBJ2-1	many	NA	CSVGRGSPVKQFF	TGCAGCGTTGGAAGGGGCTCACCGGTAAAGCAGTTCTTC
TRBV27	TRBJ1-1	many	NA	CASTPRGAKNTEAFF	TGTGCCAGCACCCCGCGGGGGGCCAAGAACACTGAAGCTTTCTTT
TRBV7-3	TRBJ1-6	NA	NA	CASSLTLRAPDGTPLHF	TGTGCCAGCAGCCTAACTCTTCGGGCACCGGACGGCACACCCCTCCACTTT
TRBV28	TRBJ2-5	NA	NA	CASYARGAGETQYF	TGTGCCAGCTATGCCCGGGGGGCGGGAGAGACCCAGTACTTC
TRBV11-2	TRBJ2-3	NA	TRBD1	CASNGAGTGSTDTQYF	TGTGCCAGCAATGGGGCCGGGACAGGGAGCACAGATACGCAGTATTTT
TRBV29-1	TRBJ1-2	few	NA	CSVGQGDYGYTF	TGCAGCGTTGGGCAGGGCGACTATGGCTACACCTTC
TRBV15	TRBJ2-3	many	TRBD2	CATSRGGRGGTDTQYF	TGTGCCACCAGCAGAGGTGGGCGGGGGGGCACAGATACGCAGTATTTT
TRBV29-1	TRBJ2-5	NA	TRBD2	CSPRTSGGAPETQYF	TGCAGCCCACGGACTAGCGGGGGGGCCCCAGAGACCCAGTACTTC
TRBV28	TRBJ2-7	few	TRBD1	CASRSQDRGENEQYF	TGTGCCAGCAGGTCCCAGGACAGGGGTGAAAACGAGCAGTACTTC
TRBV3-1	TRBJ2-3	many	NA	CASSLWTDTQYF	TGTGCCAGCAGCCTCTGGACAGATACGCAGTATTTT
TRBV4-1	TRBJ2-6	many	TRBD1	CASSPGTGAGANVLTF	TGCGCCAGCAGCCCGGGGACAGGGGCTGGGGCCAACGTCCTGACTTTC
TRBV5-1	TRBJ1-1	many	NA	CASSLVLGNTEAFF	TGCGCCAGCAGCTTGGTTTTGGGAAACACTGAAGCTTTCTTT
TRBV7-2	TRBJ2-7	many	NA	CASSLGDAGREQYF	TGTGCCAGCAGCTTAGGAGACGCCGGTCGCGAGCAGTACTTC
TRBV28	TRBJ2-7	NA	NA	CASTQRGTEQYF	TGTGCCAGCACTCAAAGGGGTACCGAGCAGTACTTC